One and the same sample provided the 11 T cell receptor beta chains below, sequenced in a study of T cells expressing NK-cell markers. TCRdb reprocessed the 5' RACE reads and keeps a single row for each CDR3 protein, giving no DNA. The sample yields fewer than 300,000 distinct CDR3 sequences, of which the top ten take up roughly 4.2%. Sequencing input: blood T cells: a sorted CD56 or NKG2C T cell subset, CD4+ or CD8+ T cells, or bulk PBMC T cells (not recorded which). Every receptor here comes from a woman aged 18 to 75 in good health.

The J gene is TRBJ2-1, the V gene TRBV20-1; the D call from TCRdb, TRBD2, cannot be confirmed without DNA. The CDR3 contains 14 residues. The germline V gene encodes CDR1 DFQATT and CDR2 SNEGSKA (reference sequence). CDR3 protein: CSAGIRGGDNEQFF.

The chain combines TRBV9 with TRBJ1-6; checking the TCRdb D call of TRBD1 is not possible without DNA. The CDR3 is 15 residues long. Germline CDR1 and CDR2: SGDLS and YYNGEE. CDR3 residues: CASSDGGPPNSPLHF.

The chain joins TRBV10-1 to TRBJ1-5. Germline assignment: CDR1 WNHNN and CDR2 SYGVQD (reference sequence). This CDR3 comprises 14 residues. The CDR3 region is CASSEGMGNQPQHF.

This chain links TRBV29-1 with TRBJ2-7; TCRdb returns TRBD1, unconfirmable since there is no DNA. Looked up from germline, CDR1 is SQVTM and CDR2 is ANQGSEA. CDR3 size: 13 residues. The chain's CDR3 is CSVWDRGPYEQYF.

V gene TRBV3-1 combines with J gene TRBJ2-5; there is no DNA to check the TCRdb D call of TRBD2. CDR1 is LGHDT and CDR2 is YNNKEL in the germline V gene (reference sequence). There are 17 residues in the CDR3. CDR3 protein: CASSQGSLAGAQETQYF.

V usage is TRBV6-1 and J usage is TRBJ2-7; the TRBD2 assignment by TCRdb is unverifiable without DNA. The V gene's germline CDR1 is MNHNS and CDR2 SASEGT. The CDR3 has 15 amino acids. The CDR3 sequence: CASSSPGLAHYEQYF.

The chain links TRBV5-6 to TRBJ1-1. The CDR3 is made up of 15 amino acids. Germline V gene lookup returns CDR1 SGHDT and CDR2 YYEEEE. CDR3 sequence reads: CASSLDGLRSTEAFF.

The rearrangement joins TRBV20-1 to TRBJ1-5; the TCRdb call, TRBD1, lacks DNA for checking. This CDR3 contains 13 residues. Germline V gives CDR1 DFQATT, CDR2 SNEGSKA (reference sequence). The chain's CDR3 is CSARLERDQPQHF.

The CDR3 loop reads CSVEDQGTEAFF. The chain is built from TRBV29-1 and TRBJ1-1; the TCRdb call, TRBD1, lacks DNA for checking. CDR1 and CDR2 from the germline V gene are SQVTM and ANQGSEA. The CDR3 is 12 amino acids.

The chain joins TRBV28 to TRBJ1-5; no DNA is available, so the TRBD1 call from TCRdb remains unchecked. This CDR3 has 17 amino acids. Per germline, CDR1 MDHEN and CDR2 SYDVKM. CDR3: CASSLIPPGALGQPQHF.

The rearrangement uses TRBV20-1 and TRBJ2-7; absent DNA, TCRdb's TRBD1 call cannot be checked. Germline V CDR1 and CDR2: DFQATT, SNEGSKA (reference sequence). The CDR3 contains 12 residues. The CDR3 protein is CSARDSTAEQYF.